Each of the 2 T cell receptor beta chains below was sequenced from the same sample in a study of shared clonotypes between healthy human individuals. The assay was immunoSEQ multiplex PCR, and TCRdb's table has in-frame clones only and misses some. The sample holds nearly 1 million clones, 70% to 85% seen once. Sequencing was done on a sample of memory CD4+ T cells sorted from blood. Subset here: CD45RA-negative fraction. These TCRs come from a man aged 18 to 30 in good health.

This clone was detected only a few times. The chain recombines TRBV19 with TRBJ1-5, with 11 positions matching TRBD1. The CDR3 contains 15 residues. V dropped 6 bases and J dropped 1; count of bases not matched to a gene: 2. The germline CDR1 and CDR2 sequences are LNHDA and SQIVND (reference sequence). The CDR3 nucleotides read TGTGCCAGTAGAGGACAGGGGGCGAGCAATCAGCCCCAGCATTTT. Its translation is CASRGQGASNQPQHF.

The chain combines TRBV15 with TRBJ2-1; D unclear. V lost 0 bases and J lost 4, with 10 bases in between. The CDR3 is 15 residues long. CDR1 and CDR2 from the germline V gene are LNHNV and YYDKDF (reference sequence). The CDR3 loop reads CATSRDRIPYNEQFF. Written as DNA, the CDR3 is TGTGCCACCAGCAGAGATCGGATACCATACAATGAGCAGTTCTTC.